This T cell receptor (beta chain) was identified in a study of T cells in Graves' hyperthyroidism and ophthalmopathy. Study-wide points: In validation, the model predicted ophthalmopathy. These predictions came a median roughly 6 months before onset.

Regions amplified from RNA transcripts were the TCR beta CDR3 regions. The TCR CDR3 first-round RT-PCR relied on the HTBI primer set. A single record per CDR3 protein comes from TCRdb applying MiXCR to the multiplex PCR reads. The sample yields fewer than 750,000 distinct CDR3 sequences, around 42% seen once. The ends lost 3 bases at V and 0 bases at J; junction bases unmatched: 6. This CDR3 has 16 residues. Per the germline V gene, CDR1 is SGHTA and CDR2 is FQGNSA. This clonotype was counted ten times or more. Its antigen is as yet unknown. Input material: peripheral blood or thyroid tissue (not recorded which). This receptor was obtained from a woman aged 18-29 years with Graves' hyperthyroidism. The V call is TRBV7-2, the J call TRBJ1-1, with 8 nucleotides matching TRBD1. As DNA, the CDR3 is TGTGCCAGCAGCTTCGACAGGGGCGCTATGAACACTGAAGCTTTCTTT. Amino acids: CASSFDRGAMNTEAFF.